Below are 29 T cell receptor beta chains sequenced from a single sample in a study of blood T cell repertoires in COVID-19. Sequencing used immunoSEQ multiplex PCR; TCRdb keeps in-frame clones, though not all of them. Altogether around 140,000 clones are present, 84% being singletons, with the ten largest covering 9.5% to 13%. Sequencing was carried out using peripheral blood. Receptors originate from a man aged 55 to 70 with active or convalescent COVID-19.

The genes are TRBV10-3 and TRBJ2-1, with D maybe TRBD2 (6 bases). Germline V CDR1 and CDR2: ENHRY, SYGVKD. V lost 5 bases and J 0 bases, leaving 8 bases between the germline ends. The CDR3 loop spans 14 amino acids. The DNA of the CDR3 is TGTGCCATCAGTCCTAGCGCCTCCTACAATGAGCAGTTCTTC. This encodes CAISPSASYNEQFF.

This CDR3 reads CASSGNRILGGYTF. Here the CDR3 DNA reads TGTGCCAGCAGCGGAAACAGGATTCTTGGCGGCTACACCTTC. The chain recombines TRBV9 with TRBJ1-2; possible D gene TRBD1, 5 bases. This CDR3 comprises 14 residues. The germline CDR1 and CDR2 sequences are SGDLS and YYNGEE. The germline V and J ends were trimmed by 3 bases and 8 bases, with 17 bases remaining between them.

The J gene is TRBJ1-1, the V gene TRBV19, with a possible D match to TRBD1 (5 bases). The CDR3 consists of 14 residues. Trimming left V 5 bases short and J 1 base short, with 11 bases between. Germline CDR1 LNHDA, CDR2 SQIVND (reference sequence). The CDR3 sequence: CASSGSGQNTEAFF. CDR3 coding DNA: TGTGCCAGTAGTGGGTCAGGACAGAACACTGAAGCTTTCTTT.

V gene TRBV19 combines with J gene TRBJ1-1; D possibly corresponds to TRBD1 (5 bases). V lost 3 bases and J 0 bases, leaving 20 bases between the germline ends. This CDR3 contains 18 residues. Germline V gene sequence: CDR1 LNHDA, CDR2 SQIVND (reference sequence). CDR3 nucleotide sequence: TGTGCCAGTAGTATGGGGAGGGGTAGGGTAAGGATGAACACTGAAGCTTTCTTT. This gives the protein CASSMGRGRVRMNTEAFF.

J is TRBJ1-1 and V is TRBV6-5, with 7 bases matching TRBD1. Trimming at V came to 5 bases and at J to 8 bases, leaving 11 bases not matched to a gene. CDR3 size: 14 residues. The germline CDR1 and CDR2 sequences are MNHEY and SVGAGI. The CDR3: CASSLGQTNGEAFF. CDR3 DNA sequence: TGTGCCAGCAGTCTGGGACAGACTAACGGCGAAGCTTTCTTT.

V and J are TRBV29-1 and TRBJ1-1; the D is unclear. The CDR3 is made up of 11 amino acids. Deletions cut 7 bases from V and 5 bases from J, with 11 bases between. Germline V gene data show CDR1 as SQVTM and CDR2 as ANQGSEA. CDR3 sequence reads: CSGVTPTEAFF. The CDR3 coding sequence is TGCAGCGGTGTGACACCTACTGAAGCTTTCTTT.

This clone was picked up a small number of times. The chain links TRBV5-1 to TRBJ1-2, with D maybe TRBD1 (5 bases). The germline V gene encodes CDR1 SGHRS and CDR2 YFSETQ. The CDR3 is made up of 15 amino acids. V was cut by 0 bases and J by 9 bases, with 18 bases left in between. Here the CDR3 reads CASSLELGPGSSYTF. CDR3 nucleotides: TGCGCCAGCAGCTTGGAGCTGGGACCCGGGAGCAGCTACACCTTC. The entire variable domain, with the rest obtained from reference TRBV5-1 and TRBJ1-2, is as follows: KAGVTQTPRYLIKTRGQQVTLSCSPISGHRSVSWYQQTPGQGLQFLFEYFSETQRNKGNFPGRFSGRQFSNSRSEMNVSTLELGDSALYLCASSLELGPGSSYTFGSGTRLTVV.

This clone was counted only a few times. This chain uses TRBV19 with TRBJ1-2, with D possibly matching TRBD1 (5 bases). Trimming pared 3 bases from V and 3 bases from J, leaving 11 bases between. This CDR3 is built from 14 residues. Germline V gives CDR1 LNHDA, CDR2 SQIVND (reference sequence). CDR3 protein: CASSIQGRDYGYTF. CDR3 DNA sequence: TGTGCCAGTAGTATCCAGGGTAGGGACTATGGCTACACCTTC.

V usage is TRBV7-2 and J usage is TRBJ2-3, with D possibly TRBD2 on 5 matching bases. The CDR3 is made up of 15 amino acids. From germline, CDR1 is SGHTA and CDR2 FQGNSA. Trimming removed 2 bases at V and 0 bases at J, with 9 bases between. CDR3 in DNA: TGTGCCAGCAGCTTAAGAGGGCCTAGCACAGATACGCAGTATTTT. It specifies CASSLRGPSTDTQYF.

The V and J genes are TRBV6-5 and TRBJ2-1; 10 positions match TRBD1. The CDR3 runs to 16 residues. V lost 2 bases, J lost 1 base, and 2 bases stayed unmatched. Germline CDR1 is MNHEY and CDR2 is SVGAGI. In nucleotides, the CDR3 is TGTGCCAGCAGTTACCAGGGACAGGGGTCCTACAATGAGCAGTTCTTC. This encodes CASSYQGQGSYNEQFF.

The chain employs TRBV6-5 and TRBJ2-5; possible D gene TRBD1, 5 bases. This CDR3 spans 13 amino acids. The V gene's germline CDR1 is MNHEY and CDR2 SVGAGI. V lost 2 bases and J 3 bases, leaving 7 bases between the germline ends. CDR3 sequence: CASSYTTEETQYF. CDR3 nucleotide sequence: TGTGCCAGCAGTTACACGACAGAAGAGACCCAGTACTTC.

The chain combines TRBV5-1 with TRBJ1-2, with D uncertain. The CDR3 contains 13 residues. Trimming removed 0 bases at V and 8 bases at J, with 11 bases between. Germline CDR1 SGHRS, CDR2 YFSETQ. Written as DNA, the CDR3 is TGCGCCAGCAGCTTGGCCGGGGTTCAAGGCTACACCTTC. Translating it yields CASSLAGVQGYTF.

The chain combines TRBV29-1 with TRBJ2-2, with unresolved D. There are 11 residues in the CDR3. Germline V gene sequence: CDR1 SQVTM, CDR2 ANQGSEA. The germline V and J ends were trimmed by 6 bases and 3 bases, with 5 bases remaining between them. The CDR3 nucleotides read TGCAGCGTCTTCTACACCGGGGAGCTGTTTTTT. Its translation: CSVFYTGELFF.

V and J are TRBV2 and TRBJ2-5; 12 bases line up with TRBD2. The V gene's germline CDR1 is SNHLY and CDR2 FYNNEI. The junction had 5 bases not matched to a gene; V was cut back by 1 base and J by 2 bases. The CDR3 extends over 17 amino acids. The CDR3 sequence is CASSEGKLAGGQETQYF. In DNA, the CDR3 is TGTGCCAGCAGTGAAGGCAAACTAGCGGGGGGTCAAGAGACCCAGTACTTC.

This clone was seen a single time. This sequence joins TRBV5-1 and TRBJ1-2; possibly TRBD1 for D (6 bases). CDR1 is SGHRS and CDR2 is YFSETQ in the germline V gene. This CDR3 is built from 14 residues. V was trimmed by 3 bases and J by 2 bases, leaving 11 bases between them. CDR3 protein: CASSSIDRNYGYTF. The CDR3 bases are TGCGCCAGCAGCTCAATAGACAGGAACTATGGCTACACCTTC.

This rearrangement joins TRBV12-3 or TRBV12-4 to TRBJ1-5, with D possibly matching TRBD1 (6 bases). The CDR3 covers 13 residues. Trimming took 1 base from V and 5 from J, leaving 6 bases between them. The CDR3 region has the DNA TGTGCCAGCAGTTTAGACAGGGATCAGCCCCAGCATTTT. It codes for CASSLDRDQPQHF.

This clone was seen more than once but under ten times. V gene TRBV28 combines with J gene TRBJ2-7; 11 bases match TRBD2. Germline values: CDR1 MDHEN, CDR2 SYDVKM. The CDR3 loop spans 14 amino acids. After removal of 9 bases from V and 3 bases from J, the junction contained 7 bases not matched to a gene. The CDR3 DNA reads TGTGCCAGTCAGACTAGCGGGGATTACTACGAGCAGTACGTC. Translation: CASQTSGDYYEQYV.

The chain employs TRBV3-1 (or the pseudogene TRBV3-2) and TRBJ1-6; a possible D gene is TRBD1 (5 bases). The CDR3 totals 14 residues. Per germline, CDR1 LGHDT and CDR2 YNNKEL (reference sequence). V was clipped by 1 base and J by 8 bases, with 9 bases between them. CDR3 protein: CASSQVQGHSPLHF. The CDR3 coding sequence is TGTGCCAGCAGCCAAGTGCAGGGTCATTCACCCCTCCACTTT.

The table lists this clone with a few counts. The chain is built from TRBV10-2 and TRBJ2-3, with TRBD2 identical over 12 bases. J lost 6 bases, V lost 4 bases, and 5 bases had no gene match. This CDR3 contains 15 residues. The germline gives CDR1 WSHSY, CDR2 SAAADI. For the CDR3, the DNA is TGCGCCAGCAGTGCTCTAGCGGGGGGGGTGGATACGCAGTATTTT. It codes for CASSALAGGVDTQYF.

This sequence joins TRBV7-2 and TRBJ2-3, with a tentative D call TRBD1 (5 bases). Germline V gene lookup returns CDR1 SGHTA and CDR2 FQGNSA. Trimming took off 5 bases at V and 2 bases at J, with 17 bases between the two ends. The CDR3 covers 16 residues. The DNA for the CDR3 is TGTGCCAGCAGCCTTCACAGGAAACCTAACACAGATACGCAGTATTTT. Protein sequence: CASSLHRKPNTDTQYF.

The V call is TRBV5-1, the J call TRBJ1-2; possible D gene TRBD1, 5 bases. Trimming took 7 bases from V and 6 from J, leaving 19 bases between them. Germline values: CDR1 SGHRS, CDR2 YFSETQ. The CDR3 extends over 14 amino acids. The CDR3 loop reads CASQNPGTPDGYTF. The CDR3 DNA sequence: TGCGCCAGCCAAAATCCCGGGACTCCCGATGGCTACACCTTC.

The V call is TRBV10-1, the J call TRBJ2-1, with a tentative D call TRBD2 (6 bases). Germline assignment: CDR1 WNHNN and CDR2 SYGVQD (reference sequence). The CDR3 is 15 amino acids. V dropped 0 bases and J dropped 1 base, with 7 bases sitting between them. DNA of the CDR3: TGCGCCAGCAGTGAGTCTGGGACTTCCTACAATGAGCAGTTCTTC. As protein: CASSESGTSYNEQFF.

The CDR3 sequence is CASSTDRGRGNGYTF. The CDR3 DNA sequence: TGTGCCAGCAGCACAGACAGGGGGCGAGGTAATGGCTACACCTTC. The chain couples TRBV7-2 to TRBJ1-2, with 10 bases that match TRBD1. V shed 5 bases, J shed 6 bases, and the junction held 9 bases outside the gene matches. This CDR3 is built from 15 residues. Germline CDR1 SGHTA, CDR2 FQGNSA.

The chain carries TRBV11-2 and TRBJ2-7, with 9 bases matching TRBD1. Germline CDR1 reads SGHAT; CDR2 reads FQNNGV. This CDR3 region has 14 residues. V trimming: 5 bases; J trimming: 5 bases; junction bases outside the gene matches: 7. The CDR3 nucleotides read TGTGCCAGCAGCACCGGACAGGGGTTGGACGAGCAGTACTTC. This encodes CASSTGQGLDEQYF.

This clone came up once. The chain employs TRBV18 and TRBJ1-5; D call uncertain. V dropped 5 bases and J dropped 3 bases, with 8 bases sitting between them. The CDR3 length is 13 residues. Germline V gives CDR1 KGHSH, CDR2 LQKENI. CDR3 sequence reads: CASSARNNQPQHF. CDR3 coding DNA: TGTGCCAGCTCAGCGCGAAACAATCAGCCCCAGCATTTT.

The rearrangement uses TRBV10-3 and TRBJ1-5; tentatively, D is TRBD1 (5 bases). The CDR3 totals 13 residues. V was pared by 6 bases and J by 7 bases, with 13 bases between. Germline V gives CDR1 ENHRY, CDR2 SYGVKD. The DNA for the CDR3 is TGTGCCATCAGCCAGGGTGATGGACAGCCCCAGCATTTT. It yields the protein CAISQGDGQPQHF.

The chain links TRBV19 to TRBJ2-6; D may be TRBD2 (5 bases). Germline V lookup: CDR1 LNHDA, CDR2 SQIVND (reference sequence). This CDR3 contains 15 residues. The V gene lost 7 bases and the J gene lost 2 bases, with 12 bases spanning the gap. CDR3 in DNA: TGTGCCAGTATTTCATTGAGGGCTGGGGCCAACGTCCTGACTTTC. This sequence encodes CASISLRAGANVLTF.

The J gene is TRBJ1-2, the V gene TRBV27; 9 nucleotides line up with TRBD1. V lost 0 bases to trimming and J lost 2 bases; unmatched junction nucleotides: 7. Per germline, CDR1 MNHEY and CDR2 SMNVEV (reference sequence). The CDR3 extends over 17 amino acids. The CDR3 sequence: CASSLSPPGTGNYGYTF. In DNA, the CDR3 is TGTGCCAGCAGTTTATCACCCCCCGGGACAGGGAACTATGGCTACACCTTC.

The rearrangement joins TRBV5-1 to TRBJ2-7; D is unclear. Trimming pared 4 bases from V and 2 bases from J, leaving 4 bases between. The CDR3 extends over 11 amino acids. Germline V gene data show CDR1 as SGHRS and CDR2 as YFSETQ. The CDR3 DNA is TGCGCCAGCAGCACAACCTACGAGCAGTACTTC. Translated, it gives CASSTTYEQYF.